A single TCR beta chain is shown here with its context. The data stem from a study of T cells in lung cancer brain metastases. The J segment lost 7 bases and the V segment lost 4 bases, leaving 6 bases of the junction unmatched. This CDR3 is 14 amino acids long. In germline, CDR1 is SQVTM, CDR2 ANQGSEA. Sequenced by immunoSEQ multiplex PCR; TCRdb stores in-frame clones only, minus some. The sample includes about 2,400 clones, about 90% of them seen just once. Sequenced input: tumor tissue from a brain metastasis. The sequence came from a man between 65 and 85 years old with non-small cell lung cancer that had spread to the brain. V and J are TRBV29-1 and TRBJ2-4; 11 bases line up with TRBD2. The CDR3 coding sequence is TGCAGCGTTGGAATAGCGGGAGGGCCGAACATTCAGTACTTC. Translating it yields CSVGIAGGPNIQYF.